The 19 T cell receptor beta chains in this list originate from one sample, sequenced in a study of T cell changes during pregnancy in multiple sclerosis. Measured with immunoSEQ multiplex PCR; TCRdb has only the in-frame clones, and not every one. Of about 35,000 clones detected, over 80% appear once; the ten largest clones hold 2.8%. The sample in question was CD4+ T cells from peripheral blood mononuclear cells, obtained in the third trimester of pregnancy. These receptors originate from a female donor in good health, enrolled as a control in a pregnancy study.

The chain joins TRBV5-8 to TRBJ1-2; 8 bases agree with TRBD1. The CDR3 length is 14 residues. Germline V gene sequence: CDR1 SGHTS, CDR2 YDEGEE. Unmatched junction bases numbered 9, after V lost 4 bases and J lost 7 bases. The CDR3 DNA is TGTGCCAGCAGCCCGGACAGGGAGGACCTTGGCTACACCTTC. Its protein product is CASSPDREDLGYTF. Filled out from reference TRBV5-8 and TRBJ1-2, the complete variable domain reads EAGVTQSPTHLIKTRGQQATLRCSPISGHTSVYWYQQALGLGLQFLLWYDEGEERNRGNFPPRFSGRQFPNYSSELNVNALELEDSALYLCASSPDREDLGYTFGSGTRLTVV.

The gene calls are TRBV9 and TRBJ2-5, with a possible D match to TRBD2 (6 bases). The CDR3 runs 14 residues. Germline V lookup: CDR1 SGDLS, CDR2 YYNGEE. V was clipped by 1 base and J by 7 bases, with 14 bases between them. The CDR3 DNA reads as TGTGCCAGCAGCGTATCCTCGACTAGTGGGACCCAGTACTTC. This translates into CASSVSSTSGTQYF.

By share of the sample, this clone is medium-sized. The chain couples TRBV15 to TRBJ2-7; a weak D match, TRBD1 (6 bases). V lost 4 bases and J lost 6, with 10 bases in between. CDR1 and CDR2 (germline): LNHNV, YYDKDF (reference sequence). This CDR3 contains 12 residues. The DNA for the CDR3 is TGTGCCACCAGCAAACAGGGATCCGAGCAGTACTTC. This translates into CATSKQGSEQYF.

The gene calls are TRBV18 and TRBJ2-1; D is ambiguous. CDR3 size: 12 residues. V gave up 4 bases and J gave up 9 bases, with 10 bases separating them. From germline, CDR1 is KGHSH and CDR2 LQKENI. The CDR3 DNA follows: TGTGCCAGCTCACAATTACAGATTGAGCAGTTCTTC. Its translation is CASSQLQIEQFF.

V is TRBV11-2 and J is TRBJ2-7; D ambiguous. Germline CDR1 is SGHAT and CDR2 is FQNNGV. This CDR3 is 13 amino acids long. The V and J ends lost 0 bases and 2 bases respectively, with 5 bases between them. The DNA of the CDR3 is TGTGCCAGCAGCTTAGAGGGCACCTACGAGCAGTACTTC. Protein product: CASSLEGTYEQYF.

This CDR3 is CASSFAGGTENTEAFF. The CDR3 DNA reads as TGTGCCAGCAGTTTTGCAGGAGGGACAGAGAACACTGAAGCTTTCTTT. This chain uses TRBV28 with TRBJ1-1; TRBD1 aligns across 7 bases. The CDR3 runs to 16 residues. The trim removed 3 bases at V and 1 base at J, leaving 8 bases unmatched. Germline CDR1 is MDHEN and CDR2 is SYDVKM.

V and J are TRBV7-2 and TRBJ1-1; perhaps TRBD1 as D (5 bases). CDR3 size: 13 residues. Germline CDR1 SGHTA, CDR2 FQGNSA. Trimming stripped 5 bases from V and 0 bases from J, with 7 bases between. Here the CDR3 DNA reads TGTGCCAGCAGCATGACAGTGAACACTGAAGCTTTCTTT. Protein: CASSMTVNTEAFF.

This rearrangement joins TRBV5-1 to TRBJ2-4, with 10 positions matching TRBD2. Trimming removed 5 bases from V and 8 bases from J; junction bases left unmatched: 10. The CDR3 extends over 15 amino acids. Germline V CDR1 and CDR2: SGHRS, YFSETQ. CDR3 region: CASREPSGSRDIQYF. CDR3 sequence (DNA): TGCGCCAGCAGGGAGCCTAGCGGGAGTCGGGACATTCAGTACTTC.

The chain employs TRBV2 and TRBJ1-6; possibly TRBD1 for D (6 bases). The germline V and J ends were trimmed by 6 bases and 14 bases, with 14 bases remaining between them. Germline V gene data show CDR1 as SNHLY and CDR2 as FYNNEI. This CDR3 is built from 12 residues. CDR3 in DNA: TGTGCCAGCAGGGCAGGGGCAGGGGCCCTCCACTTT. Encoded protein: CASRAGAGALHF.

V is TRBV5-1 and J is TRBJ2-3; 10 nucleotides line up with TRBD2. The trim removed 4 bases at V and 3 bases at J, leaving 8 bases unmatched. Germline assignment: CDR1 SGHRS and CDR2 YFSETQ. This CDR3 spans 16 amino acids. CDR3 in amino acids: CASSPGPSGGTDTQYF. The DNA of the CDR3 is TGCGCCAGCAGCCCCGGCCCTAGCGGGGGTACAGATACGCAGTATTTT.

The chain links TRBV28 to TRBJ2-1, with D perhaps matching TRBD2 (5 bases). Per germline, CDR1 MDHEN and CDR2 SYDVKM. The CDR3 has 12 amino acids. V lost 8 bases and J lost 5, with 10 bases in between. The CDR3 spells CASWGVDNEQFF. CDR3 DNA sequence: TGTGCCAGCTGGGGAGTGGACAATGAGCAGTTCTTC.

The gene calls are TRBV4-2 and TRBJ2-1, with TRBD2 identical over 8 bases. The CDR3 extends over 14 amino acids. Losses at the gene ends were 4 bases for V and 5 bases for J; bases not matched to a gene: 4. Germline V gene sequence: CDR1 LGHNA, CDR2 YNFKEQ. The DNA for the CDR3 is TGTGCCAGCAGCCTACGGGAGGGGAACAATGAGCAGTTCTTC. It is translated as CASSLREGNNEQFF.

The V gene is TRBV4-3, the J gene TRBJ1-1, with 11 bases aligning to TRBD1. V shed 1 base, J shed 4 bases, and the junction held 2 bases outside the gene matches. Germline CDR1 is LGHNA and CDR2 is YSLEER. The CDR3 is 15 amino acids. CDR3 sequence reads: CASSQVDRGPTEAFF. The CDR3 nucleotides read TGCGCCAGCAGCCAAGTGGACAGGGGGCCCACTGAAGCTTTCTTT.

CDR3 protein: CASSAGRQTNTEAFF. CDR3 sequence (DNA): TGTGCCAGCAGCGCAGGGCGGCAAACGAACACTGAAGCTTTCTTT. The chain has TRBV7-9 and TRBJ1-1; the D gene is possibly TRBD1 (5 bases). The CDR3 covers 15 residues. CDR1 and CDR2 from the germline V gene are SEHNR and FQNEAQ (reference sequence). The V gene lost 5 bases and the J gene lost 1 base, with 14 bases spanning the gap.

This clone was seen only a few times. The CDR3 DNA sequence: TGTGCCAGCAGCCGTGAGACTAAAGGCTACACCTTC. Its protein is CASSRETKGYTF. V gene TRBV28 combines with J gene TRBJ1-2; no clear D gene. CDR3 length: 12 amino acids. Germline CDR1 is MDHEN and CDR2 is SYDVKM. The V and J ends lost 6 bases and 8 bases respectively, with 13 bases between them.

The V call is TRBV11-2, the J call TRBJ2-1, with 14 bases that match TRBD2. The germline gives CDR1 SGHAT, CDR2 FQNNGV. CDR3 length equals 13 residues. V lost 6 bases, J lost 15 bases, and 7 bases stayed unmatched. DNA of the CDR3: TGTGCCAGCAGTCGAGGACTAGCGGGAGGTGTGTTCTTC. Translating it yields CASSRGLAGGVFF. Based on the CDR3 plus reference TRBV11-2 and TRBJ2-1, the full variable domain is EAGVAQSPRYKIIEKRQSVAFWCNPISGHATLYWYQQILGQGPKLLIQFQNNGVVDDSQLPKDRFSAERLKGVDSTLKIQPAKLEDSAVYLCASSRGLAGGVFFGPGTRLTVL.

J is TRBJ2-3 and V is TRBV27, with 9 bases identical to TRBD2. This CDR3 is 16 amino acids long. Losses at the gene ends were 5 bases for V and 1 base for J; bases not matched to a gene: 7. The germline V gene encodes CDR1 MNHEY and CDR2 SMNVEV (reference sequence). The CDR3 protein is CASSPPLAGGTDTQYF. CDR3 DNA: TGTGCCAGCAGTCCCCCATTAGCGGGGGGCACAGATACGCAGTATTTT.

This chain connects TRBV19 to TRBJ1-6; 8 bases line up with TRBD1. The CDR3 is 14 residues long. Germline V gives CDR1 LNHDA, CDR2 SQIVND (reference sequence). The V and J ends lost 5 bases and 7 bases, in that order; junction bases with no gene match: 4. In DNA form, the CDR3 reads TGTGCCAGTAGTGTGACAGGGGTAAATTCACCCCTCCACTTT. This sequence encodes CASSVTGVNSPLHF.

V usage is TRBV12-2 and J usage is TRBJ1-2; TRBD1 was called by the table and not checked on the DNA. TRBV12-2 is labeled a pseudogene. The length of the CDR3 is 14 residues. CDR3 DNA: TGTGCAAGTCGCCTATGCACAGGGACGGATGGCTACACCTTC. Its protein is CASRLCTGTDGYTF.